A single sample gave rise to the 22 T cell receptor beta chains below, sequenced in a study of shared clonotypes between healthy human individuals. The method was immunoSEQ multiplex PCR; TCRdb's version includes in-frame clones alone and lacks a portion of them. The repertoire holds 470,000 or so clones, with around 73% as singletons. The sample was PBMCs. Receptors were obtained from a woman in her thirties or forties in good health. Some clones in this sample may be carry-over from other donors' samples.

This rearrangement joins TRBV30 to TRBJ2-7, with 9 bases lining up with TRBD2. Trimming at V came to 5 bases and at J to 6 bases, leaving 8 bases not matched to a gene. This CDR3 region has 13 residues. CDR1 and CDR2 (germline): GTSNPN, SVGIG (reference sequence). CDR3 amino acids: CAWSAGGEGEQYF. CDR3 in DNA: TGTGCCTGGTCTGCGGGGGGGGAAGGCGAGCAGTACTTC.

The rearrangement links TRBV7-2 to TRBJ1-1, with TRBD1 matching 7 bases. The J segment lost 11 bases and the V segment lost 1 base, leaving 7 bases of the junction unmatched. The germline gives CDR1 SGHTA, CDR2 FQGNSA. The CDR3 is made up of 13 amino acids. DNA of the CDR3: TGTGCCAGCAGCTTAGGGCCAGGGGGGTATGCTTTCTTT. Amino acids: CASSLGPGGYAFF.

The CDR3 coding sequence is TGTGCCTGGAGTCGGCCAGGGGGCCCCCCCTACGAGCAGTACTTC. It is translated as CAWSRPGGPPYEQYF. V usage is TRBV30 and J usage is TRBJ2-5, with 8 bases matching TRBD1. Matching the DNA end better, TRBJ2-7 makes the J call doubtful. Germline CDR1 GTSNPN, CDR2 SVGIG (reference sequence). The CDR3 totals 15 residues.

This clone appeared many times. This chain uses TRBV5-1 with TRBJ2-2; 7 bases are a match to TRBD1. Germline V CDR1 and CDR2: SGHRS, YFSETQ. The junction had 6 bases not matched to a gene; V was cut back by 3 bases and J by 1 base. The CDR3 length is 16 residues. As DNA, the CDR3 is TGCGCCAGCAGCTCCGACAGGGCGCAGAACACCGGGGAGCTGTTTTTT. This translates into CASSSDRAQNTGELFF.

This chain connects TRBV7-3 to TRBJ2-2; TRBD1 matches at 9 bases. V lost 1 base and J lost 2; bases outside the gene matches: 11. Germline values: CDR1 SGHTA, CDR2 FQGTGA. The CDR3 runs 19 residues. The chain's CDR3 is CASSLRGERTGANTGELFF. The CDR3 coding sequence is TGTGCCAGCAGCTTAAGGGGGGAACGGACAGGGGCCAACACCGGGGAGCTGTTTTTT.

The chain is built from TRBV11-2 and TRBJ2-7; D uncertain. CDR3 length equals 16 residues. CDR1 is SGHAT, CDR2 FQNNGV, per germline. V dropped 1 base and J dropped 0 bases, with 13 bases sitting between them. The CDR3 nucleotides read TGTGCCAGCAGCTTAGTTACAGCCTTAAGCTCCTACGAGCAGTACTTC. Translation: CASSLVTALSSYEQYF.

CDR3 protein: CASSPRTSGNQETQYF. The CDR3 DNA reads as TGTGCCAGCTCACCAAGGACTAGCGGGAACCAAGAGACCCAGTACTTC. The chain has TRBV18 and TRBJ2-5, with 12 bases matching TRBD2. The J segment lost 0 bases and the V segment lost 2 bases, leaving 1 base of the junction unmatched. Germline V gene lookup returns CDR1 KGHSH and CDR2 LQKENI. This CDR3 comprises 16 residues.

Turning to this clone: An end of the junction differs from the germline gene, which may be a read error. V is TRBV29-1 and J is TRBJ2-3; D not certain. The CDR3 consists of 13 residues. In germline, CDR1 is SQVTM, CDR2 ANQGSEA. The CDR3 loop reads CSVEGPEPYTQYF. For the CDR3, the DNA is TGCAGCGTAGAAGGACCAGAGCCCTATACGCAGTATTTT.

The CDR3 spells CASSQGRRQDSGNTIYF. The CDR3, as DNA: TGCGCCAGCAGCCAGGGCAGAAGGCAAGACTCTGGAAACACCATATATTTT. The J gene is TRBJ1-3, the V gene TRBV4-3, with D unresolved. Trimming shortened V by 3 bases and J by 0 bases, and 15 bases separated the two germline ends. Germline lookup yields CDR1 LGHNA and CDR2 YSLEER. CDR3 length equals 17 residues.

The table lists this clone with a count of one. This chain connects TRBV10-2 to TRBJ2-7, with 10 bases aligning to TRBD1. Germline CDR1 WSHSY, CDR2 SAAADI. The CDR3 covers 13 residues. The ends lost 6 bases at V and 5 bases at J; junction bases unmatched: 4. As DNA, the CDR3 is TGCGCCAGCAGGAGACAGGGGGCCCACGAGCAGTACTTC. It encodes CASRRQGAHEQYF.

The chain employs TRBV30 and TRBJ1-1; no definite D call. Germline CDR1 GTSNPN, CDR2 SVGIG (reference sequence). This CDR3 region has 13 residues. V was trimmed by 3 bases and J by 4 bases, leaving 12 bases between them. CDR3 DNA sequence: TGTGCCTGGAGGGCGGCCGGGAGCACTGAAGCTTTCTTT. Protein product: CAWRAAGSTEAFF.

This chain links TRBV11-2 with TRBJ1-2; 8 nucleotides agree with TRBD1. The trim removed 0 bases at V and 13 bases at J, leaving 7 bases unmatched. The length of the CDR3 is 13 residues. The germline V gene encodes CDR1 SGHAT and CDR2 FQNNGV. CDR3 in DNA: TGTGCCAGCAGCTTAGAACGGACAGGGCGTGCCACCTTC. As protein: CASSLERTGRATF.

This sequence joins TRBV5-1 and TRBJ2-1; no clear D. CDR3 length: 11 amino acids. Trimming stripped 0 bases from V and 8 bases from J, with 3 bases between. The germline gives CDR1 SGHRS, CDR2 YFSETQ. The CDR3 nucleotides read TGCGCCAGCAGCTTGGCATATGAGCAGTTCTTC. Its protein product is CASSLAYEQFF.

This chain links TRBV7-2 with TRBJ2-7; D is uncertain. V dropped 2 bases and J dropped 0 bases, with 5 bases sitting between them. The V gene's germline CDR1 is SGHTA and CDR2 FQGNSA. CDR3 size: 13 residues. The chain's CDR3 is CASSLSASYEQYF. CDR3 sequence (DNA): TGTGCCAGCAGCTTATCCGCCTCCTACGAGCAGTACTTC.

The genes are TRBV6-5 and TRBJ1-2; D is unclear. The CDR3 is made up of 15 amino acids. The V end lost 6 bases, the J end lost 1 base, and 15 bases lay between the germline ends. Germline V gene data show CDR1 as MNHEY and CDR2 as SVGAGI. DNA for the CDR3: TGTGCCAGCAGCCCCGGCGGGCACTATAACTATGGCTACACCTTC. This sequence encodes CASSPGGHYNYGYTF.

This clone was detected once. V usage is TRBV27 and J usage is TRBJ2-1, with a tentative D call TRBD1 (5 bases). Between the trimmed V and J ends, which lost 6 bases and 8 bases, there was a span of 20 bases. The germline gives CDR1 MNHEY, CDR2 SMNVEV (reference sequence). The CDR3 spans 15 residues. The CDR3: CASSPWGGAIYEQFF. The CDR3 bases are TGTGCCAGCAGCCCCTGGGGCGGAGCTATTTATGAGCAGTTCTTC.

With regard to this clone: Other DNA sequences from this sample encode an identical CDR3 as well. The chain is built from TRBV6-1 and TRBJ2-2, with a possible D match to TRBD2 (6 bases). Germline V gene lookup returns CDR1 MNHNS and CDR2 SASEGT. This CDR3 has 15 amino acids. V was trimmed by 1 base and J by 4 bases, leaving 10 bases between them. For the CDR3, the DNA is TGTGCCAGCAGTGAAGTAGGAGGGAGCACCGGGGAGCTGTTTTTT. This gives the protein CASSEVGGSTGELFF.

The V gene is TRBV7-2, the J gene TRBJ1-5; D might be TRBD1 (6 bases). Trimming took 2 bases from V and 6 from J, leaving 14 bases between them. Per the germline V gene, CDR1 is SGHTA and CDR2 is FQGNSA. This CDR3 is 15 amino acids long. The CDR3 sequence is CASSLMGHQGQPQHF. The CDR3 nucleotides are TGTGCCAGCAGCTTAATGGGACATCAAGGTCAGCCCCAGCATTTT.

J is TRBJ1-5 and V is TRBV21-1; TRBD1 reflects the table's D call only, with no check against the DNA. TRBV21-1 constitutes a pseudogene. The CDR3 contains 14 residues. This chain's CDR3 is CASSEQGAGQPQHF. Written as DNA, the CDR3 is TGTGCCAGCAGCGAACAGGGGGCTGGTCAGCCCCAGCATTTT.

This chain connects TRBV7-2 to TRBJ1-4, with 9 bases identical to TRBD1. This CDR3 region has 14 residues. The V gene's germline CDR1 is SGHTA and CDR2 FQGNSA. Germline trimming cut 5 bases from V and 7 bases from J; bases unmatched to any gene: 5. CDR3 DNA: TGTGCCAGCAGCCCTGACAGGGGGAGTGAAAAACTGTTTTTT. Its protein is CASSPDRGSEKLFF.

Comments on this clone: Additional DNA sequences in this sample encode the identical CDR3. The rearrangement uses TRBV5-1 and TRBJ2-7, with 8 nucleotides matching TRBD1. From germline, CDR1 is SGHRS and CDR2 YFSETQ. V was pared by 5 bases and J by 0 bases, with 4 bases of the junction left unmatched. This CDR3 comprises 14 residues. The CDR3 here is CASRGQGASYEQYF. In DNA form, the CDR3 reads TGCGCCAGCAGAGGGCAGGGGGCCTCCTACGAGCAGTACTTC.

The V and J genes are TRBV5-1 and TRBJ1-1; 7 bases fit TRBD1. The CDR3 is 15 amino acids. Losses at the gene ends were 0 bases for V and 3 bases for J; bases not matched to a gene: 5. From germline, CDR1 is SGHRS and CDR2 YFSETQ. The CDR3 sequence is CASSLGGQSHTEAFF. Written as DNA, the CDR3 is TGCGCCAGCAGCTTGGGGGGACAGTCGCACACTGAAGCTTTCTTT.